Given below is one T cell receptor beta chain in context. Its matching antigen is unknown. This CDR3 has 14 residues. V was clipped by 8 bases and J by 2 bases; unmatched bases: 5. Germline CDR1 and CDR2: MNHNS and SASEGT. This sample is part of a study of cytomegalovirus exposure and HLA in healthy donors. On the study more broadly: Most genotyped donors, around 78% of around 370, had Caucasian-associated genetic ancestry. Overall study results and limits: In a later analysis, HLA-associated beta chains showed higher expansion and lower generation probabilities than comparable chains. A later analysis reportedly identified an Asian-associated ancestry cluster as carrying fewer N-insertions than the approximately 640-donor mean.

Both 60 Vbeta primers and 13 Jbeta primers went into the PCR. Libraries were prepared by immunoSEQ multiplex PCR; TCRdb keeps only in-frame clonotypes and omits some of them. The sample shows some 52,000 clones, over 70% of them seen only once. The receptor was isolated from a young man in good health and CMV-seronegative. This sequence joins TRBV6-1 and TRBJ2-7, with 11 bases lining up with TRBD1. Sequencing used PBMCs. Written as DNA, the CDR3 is TGTGCCAGCGGGACAGGGGGTTTGACCTACGAGCAGTACTTC. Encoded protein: CASGTGGLTYEQYF.